A selection of T cell receptor beta chains follows, all from one sample in a study of CD8+ T cells in alopecia areata. Here immunoSEQ multiplex PCR was the method, and the copy in TCRdb shows in-frame clones only, minus some. The repertoire includes about 2,700 clones, around 65% of them detected once, and about 9.3% sits in the top ten. Sequencing used skin. The receptors come from a human donor in good health. Both conserved end residues are part of each CDR3. The D gene is left open where the match is weak. The size entry is marked missing in some rows and otherwise reads once, few, many or a size class.

TRBJ2-3 . TRBV20-1 11 . TGCAGTGCTCAGGGACCCCATACGCAGTATTTT CSAQGPHTQYF
TRBJ2-7 TRBD2 TRBV5-1 15 . TGCGCCAGCAGTTACGGGACTAGCGATTCCTACGAGCAGTACTTC CASSYGTSDSYEQYF
TRBJ2-3 TRBD2 TRBV7-2 18 few TGTGCCAGCAGCTTAGTCGGCGGGACTAGCGGGGGGGCCGATACGCAGTATTTT CASSLVGGTSGGADTQYF
TRBJ2-7 TRBD1 TRBV5-1 14 few TGCGCCAGCAGCGCCGGGACAGGGGGCTACGAGCAGTACTTC CASSAGTGGYEQYF
TRBJ2-7 TRBD2 TRBV7-2 16 few TGTGCCAGCAGCCGCCAGGGGAGCGGGGGCACCTACGAGCAGTACTTC CASSRQGSGGTYEQYF
TRBJ2-2 . TRBV5-1 12 few TGCGCCAGCAGCCTGAACACCGGGGAGCTGTTTTTT CASSLNTGELFF
TRBJ2-7 . TRBV2 13 . TGTGCCAGCACCCCCGAGGTGGGCAACGAGCAGTACTTC CASTPEVGNEQYF
TRBJ2-5 TRBD2 TRBV28 16 . TGTGCCAGCAGGTTCCTACGGGCTAGCGGGACTTCGACCCAGTACTTC CASRFLRASGTSTQYF
TRBJ2-7 . TRBV18 13 . TGTGCCAGCTCCCCCGGGGGCAACTACGAGCAGTACTTC CASSPGGNYEQYF
TRBJ2-3 TRBD1 TRBV5-4 15 . TGTGCCAGCAGCCTAGACAGGGGGGTCACAGATACGCAGTATTTT CASSLDRGVTDTQYF
TRBJ2-5 . TRBV14 19 . TGTGCCAGCAGCCAAGCTATTGTGTGGGGGCCGGAGAAACAAGAGACCCAGTACTTC CASSQAIVWGPEKQETQYF
TRBJ1-2 . TRBV5-1 14 . TGCGCCAGCAGCTTGGCAGACCCCTCCTATGGCTACACCTTC CASSLADPSYGYTF
TRBJ1-5 . TRBV7-8 18 . TGTGCCAGCAGCTTAAACGGCCGGAAGGGTGGGGGGGGACAGCCCCAGCATTTT CASSLNGRKGGGGQPQHF
TRBJ1-1 TRBD1 TRBV5-1 15 . TGCGCCAGCAGCTTGGAAGGGACAGCCGACACTGAAGCTTTCTTT CASSLEGTADTEAFF
TRBJ2-3 . TRBV2 14 once TGTGCCAGCAGTATTAGCGGCGGTTCCGATACGCAGTATTTT CASSISGGSDTQYF
TRBJ2-3 TRBD1 TRBV11-2 16 . TGTGCCAGCAGACCACGACAGGGTATGGGCACAGATACGCAGTATTTT CASRPRQGMGTDTQYF
TRBJ1-6 . TRBV7-9 18 few TGTGCCAGCAGCTTAGGTTTGGGGGCGCAGACCTATAATTCACCCCTCCACTTT CASSLGLGAQTYNSPLHF
TRBJ2-7 TRBD2 TRBV7-2 14 . TGTGCCAGCAGCTTAGGCGGGGGGCCCTCCGAGCAGTACTTC CASSLGGGPSEQYF
TRBJ2-1 . TRBV7-9 12 once TGTGCCAGCAGCTTAGATCAGGGTGGGCAGTTCTTC CASSLDQGGQFF
TRBJ2-5 . TRBV29-1 12 . TGCAGCGTTGAAGGACAGGTGGCGACCCAGTACTTC CSVEGQVATQYF
TRBJ2-2 TRBD1 TRBV5-1 18 . TGCGCCAGCAGCCACCGGGGACAGGGGTTTCCGAACACCGGGGAGCTGTTTTTT CASSHRGQGFPNTGELFF
TRBJ2-7 . TRBV6-5 14 . TGTGCCAGCAGGCCCGGACTGGTTTCCTACGAGCAGTACTTC CASRPGLVSYEQYF
TRBJ2-1 TRBD1 TRBV28 15 . TGTGCCAGCAGTACCCCCTCAGGGGGCAGAAATGAGCAGTTCTTC CASSTPSGGRNEQFF
TRBJ2-2 TRBD1 TRBV5-1 15 . TGCGCCAGCAGCTTGGCCGGGACAGGGATCGGGGAGCTGTTTTTT CASSLAGTGIGELFF